The present T cell receptor (beta chain) was sequenced within a study of T cells expressing NK-cell markers. TCRdb re-called the 5' RACE reads and gives one entry per CDR3 protein, without DNA. This sample's table reports over 120,000 distinct CDR3 sequences. Per the germline V gene, CDR1 is SGHTA and CDR2 is FQGNSA. This CDR3 contains 17 residues. The source of this sequence is a man aged 18-30 years in good health. The V and J genes are TRBV7-2 and TRBJ2-3; TCRdb picks TRBD2, but there is no DNA to check that call. Source material: blood T cells: a sorted CD56 or NKG2C T cell subset, CD4+ or CD8+ T cells, or bulk PBMC T cells (not recorded which). CDR3 loop: CASSLVELGAGGDTQYF.